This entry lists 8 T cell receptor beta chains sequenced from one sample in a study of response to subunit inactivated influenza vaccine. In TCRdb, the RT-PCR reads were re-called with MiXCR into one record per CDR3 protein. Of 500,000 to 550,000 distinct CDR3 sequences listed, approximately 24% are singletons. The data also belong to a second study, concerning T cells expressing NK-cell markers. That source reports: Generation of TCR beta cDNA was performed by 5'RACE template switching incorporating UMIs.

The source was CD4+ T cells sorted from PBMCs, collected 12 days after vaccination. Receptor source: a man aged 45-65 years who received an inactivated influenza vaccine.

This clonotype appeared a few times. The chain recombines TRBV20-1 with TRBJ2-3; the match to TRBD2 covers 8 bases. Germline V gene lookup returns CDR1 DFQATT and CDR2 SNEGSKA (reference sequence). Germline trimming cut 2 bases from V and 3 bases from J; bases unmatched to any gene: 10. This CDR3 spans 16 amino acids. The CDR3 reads CSARLPYREGTDTQYF. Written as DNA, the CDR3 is TGCAGTGCTAGACTACCCTATCGGGAGGGGACAGATACGCAGTATTTT.

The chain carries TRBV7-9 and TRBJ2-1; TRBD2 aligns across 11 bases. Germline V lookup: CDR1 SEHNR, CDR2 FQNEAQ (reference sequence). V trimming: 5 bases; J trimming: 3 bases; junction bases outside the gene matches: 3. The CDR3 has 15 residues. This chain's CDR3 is CASSISGGVYNEQFF. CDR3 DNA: TGTGCCAGCAGCATTAGCGGGGGGGTCTACAATGAGCAGTTCTTC.

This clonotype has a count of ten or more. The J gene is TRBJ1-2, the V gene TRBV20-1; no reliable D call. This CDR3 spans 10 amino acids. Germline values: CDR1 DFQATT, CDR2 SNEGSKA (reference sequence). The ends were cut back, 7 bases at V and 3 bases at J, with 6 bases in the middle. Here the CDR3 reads CSVHDYGYTF. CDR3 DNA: TGCAGTGTCCATGACTATGGCTACACCTTC.

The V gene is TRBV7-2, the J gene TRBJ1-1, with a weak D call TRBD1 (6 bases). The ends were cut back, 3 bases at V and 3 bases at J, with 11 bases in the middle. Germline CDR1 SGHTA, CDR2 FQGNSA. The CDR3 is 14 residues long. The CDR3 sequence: CASSFTGRDTEAFF. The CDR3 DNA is TGTGCCAGCAGCTTTACAGGGAGGGACACTGAAGCTTTCTTT.

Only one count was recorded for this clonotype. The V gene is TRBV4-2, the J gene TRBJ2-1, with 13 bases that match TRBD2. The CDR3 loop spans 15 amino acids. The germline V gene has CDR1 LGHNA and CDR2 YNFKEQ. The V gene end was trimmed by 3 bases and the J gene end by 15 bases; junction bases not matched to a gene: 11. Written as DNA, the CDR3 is TGTGCCAGCAGCCAGGAAAGGACTAGCGGGAGTACACGGTTCTTC. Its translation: CASSQERTSGSTRFF.

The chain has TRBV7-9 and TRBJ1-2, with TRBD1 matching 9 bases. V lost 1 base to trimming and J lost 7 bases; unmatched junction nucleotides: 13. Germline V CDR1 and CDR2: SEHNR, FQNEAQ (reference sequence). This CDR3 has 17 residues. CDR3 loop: CASSLVSGTGRWAGYTF. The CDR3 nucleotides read TGTGCCAGCAGCTTAGTCTCCGGGACAGGGAGGTGGGCTGGCTACACCTTC.

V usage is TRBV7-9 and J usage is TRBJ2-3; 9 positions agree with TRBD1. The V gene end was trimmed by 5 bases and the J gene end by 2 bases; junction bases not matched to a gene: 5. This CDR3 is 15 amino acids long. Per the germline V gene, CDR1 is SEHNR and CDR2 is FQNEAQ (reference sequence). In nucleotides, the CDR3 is TGTGCCAGCAGCCGGACAGGGGTCTACACAGATACGCAGTATTTT. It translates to CASSRTGVYTDTQYF.

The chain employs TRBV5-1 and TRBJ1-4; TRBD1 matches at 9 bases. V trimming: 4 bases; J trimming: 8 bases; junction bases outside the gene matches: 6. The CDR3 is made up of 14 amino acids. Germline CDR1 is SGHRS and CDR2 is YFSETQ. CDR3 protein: CASSRTGEKEKLFF. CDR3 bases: TGCGCCAGCAGCCGGACAGGGGAGAAGGAAAAACTGTTTTTT.